The sequence of this TCR beta chain was determined in a study of neurological immune-mediated disorders. Study details: Multiple sclerosis patients numbered approximately 35, of whom about 30 were relapsing-remitting and 3 secondary progressive.

Study observations and caveats: Phylogenetic grouping assigned the repertoires of 18 of 34 multiple sclerosis patients to a single cluster of related CDR3 sequences. This cluster may be a repertoire-level signature. Private repertoires in all groups were suggested by the absence of shared CDR3 amino acid sequences among expanded clones across subjects.

CDR3 length: 12 amino acids. V was shortened by 7 bases and J by 0 bases, with 9 bases between the two germline ends. CDR1 DFQATT and CDR2 SNEGSKA come from the germline V gene (reference sequence). Synthesis of cDNA was carried out by template-switch 5'RACE. The reaction used 10-nucleotide random UMIs. TCRdb reprocessed the 5' RACE reads via MiXCR and lists one record per CDR3 protein. The sample includes tens of thousands of distinct CDR3 sequences, 2% to 2.5% of them seen just once. This clonotype was recorded at least ten times. The antigen is undetermined. Source material: PBMCs. V usage is TRBV20-1 and J usage is TRBJ2-5; D might be TRBD2 (5 bases). The clonotype originates from a man in his forties or fifties with multiple sclerosis. The CDR3 reads CSGGRYQETQYF. Written as DNA, the CDR3 is TGCAGTGGAGGGCGTTACCAAGAGACCCAGTACTTC.